The 31 T cell receptor beta chains presented below share a single source sample, sequenced in a study of identical twins. TCRdb reprocessed the 5' RACE reads with MiXCR, giving one entry per CDR3 protein. The sample shows 400,000 or so distinct CDR3 sequences, 9% to 10% of them seen only once. Sequencing input: naive T cells sorted from blood. The source is a woman in her forties or fifties in good health.

This chain uses TRBV29-1 with TRBJ2-5, with D perhaps matching TRBD2 (5 bases). The germline CDR1 and CDR2 sequences are SQVTM and ANQGSEA. CDR3 length equals 13 residues. Trimming stripped 0 bases from V and 5 bases from J, with 10 bases between. This CDR3 reads CSVEEDWAETQYF. CDR3 sequence (DNA): TGCAGCGTTGAAGAGGACTGGGCGGAGACCCAGTACTTC.

This clonotype came up a few times. The V and J genes are TRBV24-1 and TRBJ2-3; 11 bases line up with TRBD2. This CDR3 has 16 residues. V was pared by 5 bases and J by 2 bases, with 5 bases of the junction left unmatched. Per germline, CDR1 KGHDR and CDR2 SFDVKD. The CDR3 region has the DNA TGTGCCACCAGTGGCTTGACTAGCGGGGTCACAGATACGCAGTATTTT. It encodes CATSGLTSGVTDTQYF.

The table lists this clonotype with a few counts. The chain recombines TRBV20-1 with TRBJ2-1; D is possibly TRBD2 (6 bases). The CDR3 consists of 14 residues. CDR1 and CDR2 from the germline V gene are DFQATT and SNEGSKA (reference sequence). V dropped 3 bases and J dropped 9 bases, with 18 bases sitting between them. CDR3 nucleotides: TGCAGTGCTAGTCGGGGGAGTGGGGGATTTGAGCAGTTCTTC. It specifies CSASRGSGGFEQFF.

The V gene is TRBV24-1, the J gene TRBJ2-3; 7 nucleotides agree with TRBD1. Unmatched junction bases numbered 16, after V lost 5 bases and J lost 0 bases. This CDR3 region has 19 residues. Germline loops: CDR1 KGHDR, CDR2 SFDVKD. The CDR3 protein is CATSAKRGPSGESTDTQYF. The CDR3 DNA reads as TGTGCCACCAGTGCGAAAAGGGGGCCAAGCGGAGAAAGCACAGATACGCAGTATTTT.

The chain combines TRBV4-2 with TRBJ1-1, with a weak D call TRBD1 (6 bases). There are 15 residues in the CDR3. The germline V gene has CDR1 LGHNA and CDR2 YNFKEQ. The V end lost 0 bases, the J end lost 1 base, and 9 bases lay between the germline ends. The CDR3 region is CASSQDLGGNTEAFF. Here the CDR3 DNA reads TGTGCCAGCAGCCAAGATTTAGGGGGGAACACTGAAGCTTTCTTT.

This clonotype was detected many times. J is TRBJ2-1 and V is TRBV11-2; 8 positions agree with TRBD1. Per germline, CDR1 SGHAT and CDR2 FQNNGV. V was clipped by 1 base and J by 6 bases; unmatched bases: 5. This CDR3 has 15 amino acids. CDR3 sequence: CASSLGTGNGNEQFF. The CDR3 bases are TGTGCCAGCAGCTTAGGGACAGGGAATGGCAATGAGCAGTTCTTC.

There are many counts of this clonotype. This chain links TRBV5-1 with TRBJ2-5; 8 bases fit TRBD1. Germline CDR1 and CDR2: SGHRS and YFSETQ. The CDR3 covers 14 residues. V dropped 6 bases and J dropped 5; count of bases not matched to a gene: 9. This CDR3 is CASNPGGQGETQYF. The CDR3 DNA follows: TGCGCCAGCAACCCCGGAGGACAGGGTGAGACCCAGTACTTC.

This clonotype has just one count. Possible read error: a much larger clone is one base away. The final CDR3 position lacks the conserved phenylalanine or tryptophan, pointing to a likely read error. The limits of the CDR3 on the DNA are not certain, so only TCRdb's listed CDR3 is given. The chain combines TRBV21-1 with TRBJ2-2; TRBD2 is taken as the D call from the table, unchecked against the DNA. TRBV21-1 is a pseudogene segment. Inclusive of both ends, the CDR3 amounts to 17 amino acids. The CDR3 region is CASSNLGLAEVPGELFC.

The rearrangement uses TRBV4-2 and TRBJ2-1; 9 nucleotides match TRBD2. Germline V gives CDR1 LGHNA, CDR2 YNFKEQ. J lost 7 bases, V lost 0 bases, and 7 bases had no gene match. The CDR3 covers 16 residues. This chain's CDR3 is CASSQDAGGGWNEQFF. The CDR3, as DNA: TGTGCCAGCAGCCAAGATGCGGGAGGGGGTTGGAATGAGCAGTTCTTC.

This clonotype has a count of ten or more. The chain employs TRBV18 and TRBJ2-7; 7 bases agree with TRBD2. The germline V gene has CDR1 KGHSH and CDR2 LQKENI. CDR3 length: 12 residues. The J segment lost 3 bases and the V segment lost 6 bases, leaving 2 bases of the junction unmatched. CDR3 sequence reads: CASSRTSYEQYF. The CDR3 DNA reads as TGTGCCAGCTCCCGGACTAGCTACGAGCAGTACTTC.

The sample holds a few counts of this clonotype. This chain joins TRBV5-1 and TRBJ1-4; no definite D call. Germline loops: CDR1 SGHRS, CDR2 YFSETQ. V was trimmed by 0 bases and J by 0 bases, leaving 6 bases between them. This CDR3 is 15 amino acids long. The CDR3 spells CASSLGSATNEKLFF. CDR3 sequence (DNA): TGCGCCAGCAGCTTGGGTAGTGCAACTAATGAAAAACTGTTTTTT.

This clonotype has a handful of counts. The rearrangement joins TRBV6-2 or TRBV6-3 to TRBJ2-2; no reliable D call. CDR1 MNHEY and CDR2 SVGEGT come from the germline V gene. V lost 0 bases and J lost 9, with 8 bases in between. This CDR3 contains 13 residues. This CDR3 reads CASSYSGIRELFF. CDR3 in DNA: TGTGCCAGCAGTTACTCGGGGATCCGGGAGCTGTTTTTT.

The V and J genes are TRBV5-6 and TRBJ1-1, with TRBD1 as a possible D gene (5 bases). This CDR3 contains 14 residues. V lost 4 bases to trimming and J lost 3 bases, with 13 bases between them. Germline values: CDR1 SGHDT, CDR2 YYEEEE. CDR3 DNA: TGTGCCAGCAGCGTCCGTGGGGCGTACACTGAAGCTTTCTTT. It is translated as CASSVRGAYTEAFF. Supplemented by reference TRBV5-6 and TRBJ1-1, the full variable domain reads DAGVTQSPTHLIKTRGQQVTLRCSPKSGHDTVSWYQQALGQGPQFIFQYYEEEERQRGNFPDRFSGHQFPNYSSELNVNALLLGDSALYLCASSVRGAYTEAFFGQGTRLTVV.

The chain combines TRBV5-1 with TRBJ2-4, with 7 bases identical to TRBD2. V gave up 3 bases and J gave up 0 bases; unmatched junction bases: 12. In germline, CDR1 is SGHRS, CDR2 YFSETQ. CDR3 length equals 18 residues. In nucleotides, the CDR3 is TGCGCCAGCAGCTGGGGGGGGTTGCGGGAGAGAGCCAAAAACATTCAGTACTTC. It is translated as CASSWGGLRERAKNIQYF.

This clonotype came up many times. This rearrangement joins TRBV6-5 to TRBJ2-1, with TRBD1 matching over 9 bases. CDR1 and CDR2 from the germline V gene are MNHEY and SVGAGI. The CDR3 has 15 amino acids. The ends lost 6 bases at V and 8 bases at J; junction bases unmatched: 11. CDR3 sequence (DNA): TGTGCCAGCAGCCCCGGGACAGGGAGTTTCGATGAGCAGTTCTTC. Amino acid sequence: CASSPGTGSFDEQFF.

The CDR3 region has the DNA TGCGCCAGCAGCCCGGGACTGGGGGGAACAGATACGCAGTATTTT. It is translated as CASSPGLGGTDTQYF. V is TRBV5-1 and J is TRBJ2-3; TRBD2 might be the D (6 bases). V lost 4 bases, J lost 3 bases, and 15 bases lay in between. The CDR3 is 15 residues long. Germline loops: CDR1 SGHRS, CDR2 YFSETQ.

This clonotype came up many times. The chain combines TRBV9 with TRBJ2-2; 7 positions agree with TRBD1. The CDR3 runs 17 residues. J gave up 1 base and V 3 bases, and 9 bases lay outside the gene matches. CDR1 SGDLS and CDR2 YYNGEE come from the germline V gene. CDR3 bases: TGTGCCAGCAGCGCTGAGGGGGCAGGGTGGAACACCGGGGAGCTGTTTTTT. It yields the protein CASSAEGAGWNTGELFF.

This clonotype has a handful of counts. The chain employs TRBV12-3 or TRBV12-4 and TRBJ1-5; TRBD1 matches 11 bases. The CDR3 loop spans 16 amino acids. V was clipped by 6 bases and J by 3 bases; unmatched bases: 7. CDR3 residues: CASSLVGQGANQPQHF. CDR3 sequence (DNA): TGTGCCAGCAGCCTAGTAGGACAGGGGGCCAATCAGCCCCAGCATTTT.

This clonotype was counted a few times. The genes are TRBV3-1 and TRBJ2-2; D may be TRBD2 (5 bases). Looked up from germline, CDR1 is LGHDT and CDR2 is YNNKEL (reference sequence). The CDR3 covers 14 residues. Trimming left V 0 bases short and J 7 bases short, with 9 bases between. The CDR3 here is CASSQEGGIGELFF. The CDR3 DNA reads TGTGCCAGCAGCCAAGAAGGAGGCATCGGGGAGCTGTTTTTT.

This clonotype appeared a few times. The chain combines TRBV29-1 with TRBJ1-2, with unresolved D. CDR1 is SQVTM and CDR2 is ANQGSEA in the germline V gene. Deletions cut 2 bases from V and 2 bases from J, with 6 bases between. The CDR3 has 12 amino acids. The CDR3 region is CSVERQNYGYTF. DNA for the CDR3: TGCAGCGTTGAAAGACAAAACTATGGCTACACCTTC.

The chain has TRBV27 and TRBJ2-2; D remains unclear. Germline V gene sequence: CDR1 MNHEY, CDR2 SMNVEV (reference sequence). The ends were cut back, 5 bases at V and 7 bases at J, with 11 bases in the middle. This CDR3 has 13 residues. The CDR3 here is CASSALGFGELFF. As DNA, the CDR3 is TGTGCCAGCAGTGCCCTTGGATTCGGGGAGCTGTTTTTT.

The V call is TRBV20-1, the J call TRBJ2-7; the D is unclear. The V gene lost 6 bases and the J gene lost 5 bases, with 11 bases spanning the gap. Germline V gives CDR1 DFQATT, CDR2 SNEGSKA (reference sequence). The CDR3 contains 11 residues. CDR3 residues: CSAAVTDEQYV. CDR3 nucleotide sequence: TGCAGTGCGGCAGTTACCGACGAGCAGTACGTC.

This clonotype has only a few counts. The chain recombines TRBV29-1 with TRBJ2-3; D unclear. CDR3 size: 12 residues. Trimming left V 4 bases short and J 1 base short, with 6 bases between. Germline V gene sequence: CDR1 SQVTM, CDR2 ANQGSEA. DNA of the CDR3: TGCAGCGTTGGACCACGCACAGATACGCAGTATTTT. Its protein is CSVGPRTDTQYF.

This clonotype was counted at least ten times. V and J are TRBV5-1 and TRBJ2-1, with D perhaps TRBD2 (5 bases). V lost 0 bases to trimming and J lost 6 bases, with 16 bases between them. The CDR3 has 16 amino acids. Germline V gives CDR1 SGHRS, CDR2 YFSETQ. This CDR3 reads CASSLESGRRSNEQFF. CDR3 in DNA: TGCGCCAGCAGCTTGGAGAGCGGACGGCGCTCCAATGAGCAGTTCTTC.

This clonotype was seen more than once but under ten times. The chain has TRBV20-1 and TRBJ2-3; D not certain. From germline, CDR1 is DFQATT and CDR2 SNEGSKA (reference sequence). CDR3 length: 13 residues. Trimming pared 6 bases from V and 2 bases from J, leaving 12 bases between. The CDR3 nucleotides are TGCAGTGCCCGGATCCCGTCCACAGATACGCAGTATTTT. Its translation: CSARIPSTDTQYF.

This clonotype showed up many times. The gene calls are TRBV5-5 and TRBJ2-1, with D possibly TRBD2 on 6 matching bases. V was pared by 4 bases and J by 4 bases, with 15 bases between. The length of the CDR3 is 15 residues. Looked up from germline, CDR1 is SGHKS and CDR2 is YYEKEE (reference sequence). The chain's CDR3 is CASSEDYREYNEQFF. Written as DNA, the CDR3 is TGTGCCAGCAGCGAGGACTACCGGGAATACAATGAGCAGTTCTTC.

The V call is TRBV6-2 or TRBV6-3, the J call TRBJ2-1; TRBD2 might be the D (7 bases). Germline-derived CDR1 and CDR2 are MNHEY and SVGEGT. The ends were cut back, 3 bases at V and 7 bases at J, with 10 bases in the middle. CDR3 length equals 13 residues. The CDR3, as DNA: TGTGCCAGCAGTTATCGGGGGGCGAATGAGCAGTTCTTC. Amino acid sequence: CASSYRGANEQFF.

This clonotype was seen many times. The chain is built from TRBV20-1 and TRBJ1-5, with D perhaps matching TRBD1 (5 bases). This CDR3 has 16 amino acids. V dropped 6 bases and J dropped 0 bases, with 18 bases sitting between them. The germline V gene has CDR1 DFQATT and CDR2 SNEGSKA (reference sequence). The CDR3 loop reads CSANSPGTGSNQPQHF. CDR3 DNA sequence: TGCAGTGCAAACTCCCCCGGGACCGGTAGCAATCAGCCCCAGCATTTT.

This clonotype was counted ten times or more. This chain connects TRBV5-5 to TRBJ2-7; 7 bases fit TRBD2. Germline CDR1 and CDR2: SGHKS and YYEKEE (reference sequence). CDR3 length: 13 amino acids. V trimming: 2 bases; J trimming: 2 bases; junction bases outside the gene matches: 1. The CDR3 DNA reads TGTGCCAGCAGCTTCGCGGGAGCCTACGAGCAGTACTTC. Translating it yields CASSFAGAYEQYF.

This clonotype was counted a few times. The chain links TRBV27 to TRBJ2-7; D remains ambiguous. V lost 2 bases and J 2 bases, leaving 16 bases between the germline ends. Germline V gene sequence: CDR1 MNHEY, CDR2 SMNVEV (reference sequence). The CDR3 contains 16 residues. In DNA, the CDR3 is TGTGCCAGCAGTTTAAGGCATTGGTCCAGGACCTACGAGCAGTACTTC. Protein: CASSLRHWSRTYEQYF.

The chain combines TRBV4-2 with TRBJ2-6; TRBD2 is a possible D gene (5 bases). Germline loops: CDR1 LGHNA, CDR2 YNFKEQ. Trimming cost V 1 base and J 1 base, with 8 bases left between them. This CDR3 is built from 16 residues. The CDR3 DNA is TGTGCCAGCAGCCAAGGGGCGGGTTCTGGGGCCAACGTCCTGACTTTC. It codes for CASSQGAGSGANVLTF.